A selection of T cell receptor beta chains follows, all from one sample in a study of cytomegalovirus exposure and HLA in healthy donors. TCRdb keeps only in-frame clones here, not all; method: immunoSEQ multiplex PCR. The top ten hold roughly 1.4% of the sample, which has some 190,000 clones, around 80% seen once. The source material was PBMCs. All receptors derive from a girl aged 10-17 years in good health and CMV-seropositive. Both conserved end residues are part of each CDR3. The D gene is left open where the match is weak.

J | V | D | CDR3
. | TRBV7-3 | TRBD2 | CASSKTSGSYEQYF
TRBJ1-1 | TRBV10-2 | . | CASSESEGNTEAFF
TRBJ1-4 | TRBV6-1 | . | CASSEARTVGEKLFF
TRBJ1-4 | TRBV27 | TRBD1 | CASSLLGQGEEKLFF
TRBJ2-7 | TRBV7-6 | . | CASSKETGVYEQYF
TRBJ1-1 | TRBV5-1 | TRBD1 | CASRTTGITEAFF
TRBJ2-7 | TRBV27 | . | CASSLVGEWRAHEQYF
TRBJ2-1 | TRBV6-5 | TRBD2 | CASSYEGLAGVNEQFF
TRBJ1-2 | TRBV5-1 | TRBD1 | CASGGPTGNYGYTF
TRBJ2-1 | TRBV9 | TRBD2 | CASSVPSGRTYNEQFF
TRBJ2-7 | TRBV9 | . | CASSVGTRVGYEQYF
TRBJ2-7 | TRBV6-1 | TRBD1 | CASSHRDSVSYEQYF
TRBJ2-2 | TRBV19 | TRBD2 | CASSTTSGTNGELFF
TRBJ2-5 | TRBV7-9 | TRBD1 | CASSLRDRAQETQYF
TRBJ2-7 | TRBV7-2 | TRBD2 | CASSLKGLADPAYEQYF
TRBJ2-3 | TRBV14 | . | CASSLAGFRADTQYF
TRBJ1-2 | TRBV7-2 | . | CASSFQLPVSGNYGYTF